This entry concerns a single T cell receptor beta chain. The table lists this clonotype with a few counts. Its cognate antigen has yet to be identified. The input lacks base qualities; no much larger clone sits a single base away. The source of the sample is a study of spatial heterogeneity in lung cancer (dated by TCRdb to the late 2010s). About the investigation overall: Donors were over 60 patients with early-stage, untreated non-small cell lung cancer from the lung TRACERx cohort. Follow-up PBMC samples were sequenced whenever available, and the median time to follow-up was 2 to 3 years after resection. Beta-chain transcripts were consistently detected in greater numbers than alpha-chain transcripts, which likely reflected higher beta-chain transcript abundance. In the raw uncorrected reads, each unique combination of TCR and UMI appeared more than ten times on average. TCR alpha and beta repertoires were quantitatively compared across multiple tumor regions, matched nontumor lung and blood in non-small cell lung cancer. TCR repertoire features were related to nonsynonymous mutation counts determined by whole-exome sequencing of tumor tissue. Both alpha and beta chains were TCR-sequenced in around 220 tumor regions, 64 matched nontumor lung samples and 56 PBMC samples obtained at surgery. Study-wide findings and limitations: Ubiquitous expanded tumor TCRs were found in blood more often at tumor resection than at routine follow-up. Only roughly 15 patients were included in the comparisons of baseline and follow-up blood repertoires. Additional single-cell paired TCR alpha and beta sequencing was considered necessary to confirm, at a functional level, the hypothesis that regional TCRs recognize regional mutations.

The meaning of the sample's time point label: blood at routine non-recurrence follow-up after resection. Whole RNA extracted from tumor and nontumor lung tissue, or from cryopreserved PBMC samples, was used for TCR sequencing without cell sorting. A patient was chosen for TCR sequencing only when enough RNA was available from at least two tumor regions. Library construction relied on 5' RACE. These reads were obtained on a NextSeq 500. In the TCR library protocol, a unique molecular identifier was attached to each TCR cDNA molecule so that PCR and sequencing errors could be corrected. The authors processed their data as follows. Decombinator tools were used for TCR identification, UMI-based error correction and CDR3 extraction. TCRs above a frequency of 2 per 1,000, corresponding to the top 1% of the tumor frequency distribution, were defined as expanded. Rényi diversity was computed with the R vegan package after subsampling each repertoire 100 times to 5,000 TCRs. To build CDR3 similarity networks, amino acid triplet string-kernel similarity was used, and CDR3s were connected when their pairwise similarity was above 0.82. TCRdb reprocessing: public reads trimmed at Q25 with fastp, clones called with MiXCR, in-frame beta chains kept. All rows with the same CDR3 protein become a single entry with the most common DNA and genes. TCRdb's processing, not the authors' own work, is the source of the V and J calls. The sample records some 41,000 distinct CDR3 sequences, approximately 10% of which are singletons. Of the sample, over 15% is held by the ten largest clones.

Including cysteine and phenylalanine, the CDR3 has 13 amino acids. Just CDR3 DNA is preserved here, 39 bases in frame from base 1. At the junction V is shortened by 5 bases and J by 3 bases, with 11 bases in between. The germline V gene (reference sequence) sets CDR1 to SEHNR and CDR2 to FQNEAQ. Sequencing used PBMCs, obtained at follow-up. This TCR was recovered from a female donor with early-stage non-small cell lung cancer. The rearranged segments are TRBV7-9 and TRBJ2-7; the D gene is unclear. The CDR3 protein is CASSTDTHYEQYF. The sequenced DNA: TGTGCCAGCAGCACCGACACACACTACGAGCAGTACTTC. When the CDR3 is completed using the reference TRBV7-9 and TRBJ2-7 genes on either side, the full variable domain is DTGVSQNPRHKITKRGQNVTFRCDPISEHNRLYWYRQTLGQGPEFLTYFQNEAQLEKSRLLSDRFSAERPKGSFSTLEIQRTEQGDSAMYLCASSTDTHYEQYFGPGTRLTVT.